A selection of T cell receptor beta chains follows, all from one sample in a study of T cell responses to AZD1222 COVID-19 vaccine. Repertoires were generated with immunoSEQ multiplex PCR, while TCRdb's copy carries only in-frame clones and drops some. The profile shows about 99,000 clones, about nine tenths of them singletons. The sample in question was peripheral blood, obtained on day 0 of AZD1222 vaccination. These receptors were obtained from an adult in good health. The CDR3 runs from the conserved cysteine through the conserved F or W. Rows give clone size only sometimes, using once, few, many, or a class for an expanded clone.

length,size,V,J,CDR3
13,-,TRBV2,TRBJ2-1,CASSGAGGNEQFF
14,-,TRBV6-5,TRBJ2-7,CASSWGTSGYEQYF
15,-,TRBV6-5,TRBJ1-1,CASSFLDRSYTEAFF
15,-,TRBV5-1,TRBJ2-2,CASSLLQGGTGELFF
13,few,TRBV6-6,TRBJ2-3,CASSYEGVDTQYF
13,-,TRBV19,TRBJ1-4,CASSRQGGEKLFF
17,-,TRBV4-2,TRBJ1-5,CASSPGQPTGAAQPQHF
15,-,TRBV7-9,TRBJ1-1,CASSSYQGAVSEAFF
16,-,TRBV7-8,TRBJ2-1,CASSRPGTSSYNEQFF
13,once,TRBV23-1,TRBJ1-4,CARFGTSGEKLFF
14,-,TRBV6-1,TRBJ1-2,CASSEWGTGFGYTF
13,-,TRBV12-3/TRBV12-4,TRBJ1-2,CASNTNPGYGYTF
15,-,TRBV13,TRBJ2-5,CASSPPGGVAKTQYF
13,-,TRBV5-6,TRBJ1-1,CASSLDRNTEAFF
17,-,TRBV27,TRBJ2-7,CASSLGTEGGKKDEQYF
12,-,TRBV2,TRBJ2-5,CASRLVGETQYF
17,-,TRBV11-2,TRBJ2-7,CASSSLRGAKSSYEQYF
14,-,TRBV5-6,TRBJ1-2,CASSSDRVGYGYTF
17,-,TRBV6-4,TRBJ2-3,CASSAPLGVASTDTQYF
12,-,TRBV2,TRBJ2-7,CASSHRNYEQYF
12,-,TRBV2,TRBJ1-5,CASGTVDQPQHF
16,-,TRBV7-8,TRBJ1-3,CASSLAVQGTGNTIYF
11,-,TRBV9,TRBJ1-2,CASKVSSGYTF
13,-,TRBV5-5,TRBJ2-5,CASSGGGEETQYF
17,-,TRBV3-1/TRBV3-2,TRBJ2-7,CASSQDYRTGVTYEQYF
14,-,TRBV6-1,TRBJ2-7,CASSERGTTYEQYF
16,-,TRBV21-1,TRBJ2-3,CASSIRQGAYTDTQYF
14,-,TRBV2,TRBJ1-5,CASSDTDSNQPQHF
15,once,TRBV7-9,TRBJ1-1,CASSLKAAMNTEAFF
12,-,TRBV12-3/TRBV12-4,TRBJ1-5,CASSYGNQPQHF
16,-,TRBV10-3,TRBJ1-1,CAISETGTGTNTEAFF
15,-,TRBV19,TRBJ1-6,CATKDQSSYNSPLHF
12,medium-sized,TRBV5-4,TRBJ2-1,CASSLGNNEQFF
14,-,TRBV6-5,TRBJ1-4,CASSPRLAGEKLFF
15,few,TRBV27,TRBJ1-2,CASSNRDRGFYGYTF